At least ten counts were recorded for the clone carrying this TCR beta chain. The target antigen is unknown. TCRdb called the 5' RACE reads again in MiXCR, with one record for every CDR3 protein. Of some 130,000 distinct CDR3 sequences in the sample, roughly 6.7% were seen once. These data are taken from a study of T cells after yellow fever vaccination. About the research overall: Fractions containing few cells were prepared with SMART-Seq v4 Ultra Low Input.

Whole-study findings and limits: Re-detected after boosting: most primary clones, 96% of CD4 and roughly 88% of CD8.

The CDR3 runs to 15 residues. V was pared by 0 bases and J by 6 bases, with 1 base of the junction left unmatched. Germline V gene sequence: CDR1 SGHRS, CDR2 YFSETQ. The chain couples TRBV5-1 to TRBJ2-3, with 13 bases identical to TRBD2. The starting material was CD4+ T cells sorted from PBMCs, obtained 10 days after the yellow fever booster vaccination. This clonotype originated in a young man who received the YFV17D yellow fever vaccine. This chain's CDR3 is CASSLGTSGSDTQYF. As DNA, the CDR3 is TGCGCCAGCAGCTTGGGGACTAGCGGGAGTGATACGCAGTATTTT. The whole variable domain, remainder taken from reference TRBV5-1 and TRBJ2-3, is KAGVTQTPRYLIKTRGQQVTLSCSPISGHRSVSWYQQTPGQGLQFLFEYFSETQRNKGNFPGRFSGRQFSNSRSEMNVSTLELGDSALYLCASSLGTSGSDTQYFGPGTRLTVL.